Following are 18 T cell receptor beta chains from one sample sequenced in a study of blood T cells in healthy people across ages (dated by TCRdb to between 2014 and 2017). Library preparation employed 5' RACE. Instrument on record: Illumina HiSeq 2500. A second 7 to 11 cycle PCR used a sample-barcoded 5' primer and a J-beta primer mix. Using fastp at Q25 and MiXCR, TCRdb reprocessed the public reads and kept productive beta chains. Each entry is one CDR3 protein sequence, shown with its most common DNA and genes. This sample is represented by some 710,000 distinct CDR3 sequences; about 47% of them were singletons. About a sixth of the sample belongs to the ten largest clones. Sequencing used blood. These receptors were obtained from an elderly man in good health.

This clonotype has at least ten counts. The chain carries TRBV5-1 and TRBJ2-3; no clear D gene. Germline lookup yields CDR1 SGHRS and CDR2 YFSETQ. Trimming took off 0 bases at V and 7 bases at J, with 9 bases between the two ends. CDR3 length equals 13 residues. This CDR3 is CASSLVGENTQYF. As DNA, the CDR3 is TGCGCCAGCAGCTTGGTCGGTGAGAATACGCAGTATTTT.

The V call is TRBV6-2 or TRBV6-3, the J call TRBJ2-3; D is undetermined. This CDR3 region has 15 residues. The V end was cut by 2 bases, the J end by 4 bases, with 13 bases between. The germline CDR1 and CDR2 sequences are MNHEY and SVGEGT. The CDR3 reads CASSYAPPPPDTQYF. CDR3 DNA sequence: TGTGCCAGCAGTTACGCCCCTCCTCCTCCAGATACGCAGTATTTT.

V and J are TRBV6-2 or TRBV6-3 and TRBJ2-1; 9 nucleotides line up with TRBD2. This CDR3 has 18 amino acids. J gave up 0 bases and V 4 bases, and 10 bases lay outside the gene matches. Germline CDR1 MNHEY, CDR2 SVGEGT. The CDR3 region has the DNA TGTGCCAGCAGTTCAACCGGGACTAGCAGACGCTCCTACAATGAGCAGTTCTTC. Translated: CASSSTGTSRRSYNEQFF.

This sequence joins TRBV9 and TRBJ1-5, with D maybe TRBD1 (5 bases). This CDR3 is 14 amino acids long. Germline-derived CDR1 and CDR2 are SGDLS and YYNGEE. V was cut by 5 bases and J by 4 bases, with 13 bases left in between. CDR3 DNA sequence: TGTGCCAGCAGTCCATGGACACTGAATCAGCCCCAGCATTTT. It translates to CASSPWTLNQPQHF. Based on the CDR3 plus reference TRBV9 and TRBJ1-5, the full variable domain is DSGVTQTPKHLITATGQRVTLRCSPRSGDLSVYWYQQSLDQGLQFLIQYYNGEERAKGNILERFSAQQFPDLHSELNLSSLELGDSALYFCASSPWTLNQPQHFGDGTRLSIL.

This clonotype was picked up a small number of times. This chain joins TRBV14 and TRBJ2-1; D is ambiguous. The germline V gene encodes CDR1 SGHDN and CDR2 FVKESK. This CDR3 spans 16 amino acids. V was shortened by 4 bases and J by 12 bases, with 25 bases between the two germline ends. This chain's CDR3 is CASSPGPRVPLMAQFF. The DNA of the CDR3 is TGTGCCAGCAGCCCCGGCCCCCGGGTCCCCCTCATGGCGCAGTTCTTC.

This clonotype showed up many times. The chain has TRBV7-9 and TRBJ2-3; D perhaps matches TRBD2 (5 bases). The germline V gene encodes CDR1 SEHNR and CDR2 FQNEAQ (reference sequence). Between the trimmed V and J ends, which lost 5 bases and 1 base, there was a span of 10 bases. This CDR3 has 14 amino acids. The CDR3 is CASSHLRGTDTQYF. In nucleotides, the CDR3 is TGTGCCAGCAGCCATCTGCGGGGCACAGATACGCAGTATTTT.

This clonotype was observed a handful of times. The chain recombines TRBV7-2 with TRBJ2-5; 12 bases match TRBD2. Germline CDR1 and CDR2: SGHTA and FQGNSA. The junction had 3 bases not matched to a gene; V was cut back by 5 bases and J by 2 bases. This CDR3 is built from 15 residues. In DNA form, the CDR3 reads TGTGCCAGCAGCCGGACTAGCGGGGCACAAGAGACCCAGTACTTC. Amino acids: CASSRTSGAQETQYF.

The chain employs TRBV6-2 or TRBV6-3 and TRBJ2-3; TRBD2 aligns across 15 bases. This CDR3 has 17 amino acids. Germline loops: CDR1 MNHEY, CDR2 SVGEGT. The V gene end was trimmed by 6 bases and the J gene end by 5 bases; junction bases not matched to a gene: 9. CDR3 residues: CASSSGTSGRPVDTQYF. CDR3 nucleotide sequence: TGTGCCAGCAGCTCAGGGACTAGCGGGAGGCCGGTAGATACGCAGTATTTT.

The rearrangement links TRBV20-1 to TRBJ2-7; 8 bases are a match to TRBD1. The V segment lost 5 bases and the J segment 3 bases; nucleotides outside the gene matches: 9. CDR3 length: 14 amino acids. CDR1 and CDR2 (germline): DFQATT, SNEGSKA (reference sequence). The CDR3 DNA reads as TGCAGTGCTTCCCGACAGGGGAGTAGCTACGAGCAGTACTTC. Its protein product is CSASRQGSSYEQYF.

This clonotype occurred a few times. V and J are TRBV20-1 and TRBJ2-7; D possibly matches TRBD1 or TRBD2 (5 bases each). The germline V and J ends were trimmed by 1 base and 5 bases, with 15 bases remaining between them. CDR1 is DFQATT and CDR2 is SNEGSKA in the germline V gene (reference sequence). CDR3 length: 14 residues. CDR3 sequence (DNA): TGCAGTGCTAGAGGAAGTGGGACCCCGCACGAGCAGTACTTC. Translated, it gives CSARGSGTPHEQYF.

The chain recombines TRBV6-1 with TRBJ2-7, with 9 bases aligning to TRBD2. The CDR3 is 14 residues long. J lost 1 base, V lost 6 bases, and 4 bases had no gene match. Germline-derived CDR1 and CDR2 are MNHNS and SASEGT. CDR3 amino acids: CASRASGESYEQYF. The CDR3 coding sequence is TGTGCCAGCAGGGCTAGCGGGGAGTCCTACGAGCAGTACTTC.

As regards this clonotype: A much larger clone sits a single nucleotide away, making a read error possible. CDR3 residues: CASSRQVPYEQFF. The CDR3 DNA is TGTGCCAGCAGCAGACAGGTCCCCTACGAGCAGTTCTTC. The rearrangement links TRBV7-2 to TRBJ2-1, with D perhaps TRBD1 (6 bases). The V and J ends lost 5 bases and 10 bases respectively, with 15 bases between them. This CDR3 is 13 amino acids long. The V gene's germline CDR1 is SGHTA and CDR2 FQGNSA. Looking up the rest from reference TRBV7-2 and TRBJ2-1 gives the full variable domain: GAGVSQSPSNKVTEKGKDVELRCDPISGHTALYWYRQSLGQGLEFLIYFQGNSAPDKSGLPSDRFSAERTGGSVSTLTIQRTQQEDSAVYLCASSRQVPYEQFFGPGTRLTVL.

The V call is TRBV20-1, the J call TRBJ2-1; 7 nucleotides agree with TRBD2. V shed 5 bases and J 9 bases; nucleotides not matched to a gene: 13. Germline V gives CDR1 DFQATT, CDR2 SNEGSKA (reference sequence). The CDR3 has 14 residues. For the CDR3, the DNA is TGCAGTGCTCGCGGACTAGTAGGGTCCGGTGAGCAGTTCTTC. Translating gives CSARGLVGSGEQFF.

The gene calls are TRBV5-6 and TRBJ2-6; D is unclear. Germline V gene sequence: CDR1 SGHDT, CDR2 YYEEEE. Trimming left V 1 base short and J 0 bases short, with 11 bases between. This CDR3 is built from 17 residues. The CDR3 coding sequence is TGTGCCAGCAGCTTGTGGGTCCGCAGCTCTGGGGCCAACGTCCTGACTTTC. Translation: CASSLWVRSSGANVLTF.

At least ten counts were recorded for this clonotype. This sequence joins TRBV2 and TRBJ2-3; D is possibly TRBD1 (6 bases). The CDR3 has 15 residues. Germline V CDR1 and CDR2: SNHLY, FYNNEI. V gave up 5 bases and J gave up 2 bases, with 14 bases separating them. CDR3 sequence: CASSNRDIYTDTQYF. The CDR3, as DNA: TGTGCCAGCAGTAACCGGGACATCTACACAGATACGCAGTATTTT.

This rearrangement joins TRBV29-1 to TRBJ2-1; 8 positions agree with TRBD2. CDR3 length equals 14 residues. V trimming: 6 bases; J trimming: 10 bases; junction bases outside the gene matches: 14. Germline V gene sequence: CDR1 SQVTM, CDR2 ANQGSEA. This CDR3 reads CSVARSGSSREQFF. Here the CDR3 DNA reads TGCAGCGTGGCCAGGAGCGGGAGTTCCCGCGAGCAGTTCTTC.

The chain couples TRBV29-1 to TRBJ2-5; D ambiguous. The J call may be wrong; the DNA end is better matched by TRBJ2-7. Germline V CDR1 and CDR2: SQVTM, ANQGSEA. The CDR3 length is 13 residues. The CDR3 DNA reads TGCAGCGTTGTGGACCCCCAGAGCATCGAGCAGTACTTC. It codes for CSVVDPQSIEQYF.

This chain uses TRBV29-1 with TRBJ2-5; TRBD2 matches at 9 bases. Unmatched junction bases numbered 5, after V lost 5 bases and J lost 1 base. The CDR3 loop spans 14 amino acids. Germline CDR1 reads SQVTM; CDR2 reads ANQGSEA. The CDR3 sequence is CSVRAGGLQETQYF. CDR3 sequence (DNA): TGCAGCGTTAGAGCGGGAGGACTCCAAGAGACCCAGTACTTC.